Here is one TCR beta chain with its context. This clonotype occurred a few times. Its antigen remains unidentified. Base qualities are not recorded, but no much larger clone differs from it by a single base. This sample was included in a study of T-cell memory formation after mild COVID-19 (TCRdb year 2021). Turning to the overall study: Most TCR sequence clusters were specific to one of the two donors. In two donors, T-cell clones that expanded and contracted after mild COVID-19 were followed by sequencing TCRalpha and TCRbeta repertoires longitudinally. The cohort comprised two young, previously healthy adult volunteers, one female and one male. Broad study findings and their caveats: The study included only a couple of mild cases, and larger cohorts that include severe cases with pre-infection samples were judged to be necessary. Some responding clones were found in pre-infection memory, which suggests that pre-existing cross-reactive memory T cells took part in the SARS-CoV-2 response. The second-wave clones that peaked on day 37 were not confirmed to be SARS-CoV-2 specific. From day 15 to 85, contracting clones showed balanced CD4/CD8 phenotypes, whereas a second wave of clones that expanded from day 15 to 37 leaned towards CD4+. Contracting CD4+ clones were located mainly in the CM and EM memory subsets, whereas CD8+ clones were found to be enriched in EMRA.

The CDR3 runs 16 residues from the cysteine to the phenylalanine. Only the CDR3 part of the read is kept: 48 bases, read in frame from the first base. V is cut back by 2 bases and J by 4 bases, with 7 bases in the junction unmatched. CDR1 and CDR2 are read off the germline V gene (reference sequence) as LNHDA and SQIVND. Sequencer: Illumina NovaSeq 6000. TCRalpha and TCRbeta cDNA libraries were constructed by 5'RACE with constant-segment primers, with sample barcodes and unique molecular identifiers being introduced. Trizol reagent was used to extract RNA from every sample. Library amplification was performed in two PCR steps, and a second sample barcode and Illumina TruSeq adapters were introduced in the second step. Sequencing of libraries was performed on an Illumina NovaSeq with 2 x 150 bp paired-end reads. Under the source paper's analysis protocol: With migec v1.2.7, reads were demultiplexed and then collapsed into UMI-guided consensus sequences. Using mixcr v2.1.11, UMI consensuses were aligned to TRA and TRB V and J templates and then assembled into clonotypes. A clonotype was counted as expanded or contracted only if both edgeR and NoisET called the change significant, with noise models trained on biological replicates. edgeR calls used a false discovery rate-adjusted p below 0.01 and a log2 fold-change threshold of 1. As an exploratory analysis of dynamics, max-normalized trajectories of the 1000 most abundant clonotypes were examined by PCA with hierarchical clustering. Separately sequenced CD4+ and CD8+ repertoires were used to assign a CD4 or CD8 phenotype to each responding clone. TCRdb ran its own pipeline on the public reads, namely fastp trimming at Q25 and MiXCR clone calling, and kept in-frame beta chains. When rows share a CDR3 protein, they turn into one entry using the most common DNA and genes. The V and J calls here are based on TCRdb, not the publication. The sample includes tens of thousands of distinct CDR3 sequences, with about an eighth observed a single time. In total, the top ten clones hold 25% to 30% of the sample.

Ficoll-Paque density gradient centrifugation was the method used to isolate PBMCs. The sequence was obtained from a man aged 18 to 29 who had mild COVID-19 (a few samples of this study predate the infection). The sample titles of this study are shuffled in the database, so cell type and time point are left out; the donor was told from shared clones. The sequence is built from TRBV19 and TRBJ2-1; 8 junctional bases match TRBD2. The sequenced sample consisted of PBMCs or a T cell subset sorted from them (not recorded which). The CDR3 loop reads CASSITLAGEYNEQFF. The nucleotides are TGTGCCAGTAGTATAACCCTAGCGGGCGAATACAATGAGCAGTTCTTC.